This T cell receptor (beta chain) was profiled in a study of blood T cell repertoires in COVID-19. Overall study context: Samples came from the United States, Italy and Spain, spanning acute and convalescent COVID-19. T cells, B-cell-depleted T cells, or PBMCs supplied cDNA or gDNA.

Data came from immunoSEQ multiplex PCR; TCRdb stores just in-frame clones and leaves some out. The data hold about 310,000 clones, with nearly 90% observed a single time. All enrollees were about 18 to 100 years old and from approximately 25 US areas. Allocation to cohorts depended on clinical history reported by the participants. The sample taken for sequencing was PBMCs or T cells enriched from blood (not recorded which). The clonotype comes from a woman younger than 30 with acute COVID-19.

The DNA for the CDR3 is TGTGCCAGCAGTTTAGACGCGGGAGGGTACAATGAGCAGTTCTTC. It yields the protein CASSLDAGGYNEQFF. This chain uses TRBV27 with TRBJ2-1; 9 positions match TRBD2. Germline assignment: CDR1 MNHEY and CDR2 SMNVEV (reference sequence). Trimming cost V 2 bases and J 4 bases; bases outside gene matches: 3. This CDR3 contains 15 residues.